These 11 T cell receptor beta chains originate from one sample sequenced in a study of cytomegalovirus exposure and HLA in healthy donors. PCR primers comprised 60 Vbeta and 13 Jbeta primers. Generated by immunoSEQ multiplex PCR, the TCRdb table keeps only in-frame clones and is missing some. The sample includes around 200,000 clones, 85% seen only once; the top ten take less than 2.5%. Sequencing input: PBMCs. These receptors were obtained from a woman between 45 and 65 years old in good health and CMV-seronegative.

The CDR3 DNA is TGCGCCAGCAGAGGGTCGAGGGACAGGGGGCGAAGCACTGAAGCTTTCTTT. Its protein is CASRGSRDRGRSTEAFF. This chain connects TRBV10-2 to TRBJ1-1, with 12 bases matching TRBD1. V lost 6 bases, J lost 4 bases, and 12 bases stayed unmatched. Germline values: CDR1 WSHSY, CDR2 SAAADI. The length of the CDR3 is 17 residues.

The rearrangement links TRBV13 to TRBJ2-1, with 11 nucleotides matching TRBD2. J was trimmed by 3 bases and V by 0 bases; bases with no gene match: 10. The germline V gene encodes CDR1 PRHDT and CDR2 FYEKMQ (reference sequence). The CDR3 extends over 19 amino acids. DNA for the CDR3: TGTGCCAGCAGCTTAGGGGGACTAGCGGCGTCTTGGGTCTACAATGAGCAGTTCTTC. Residues: CASSLGGLAASWVYNEQFF.

This sequence joins TRBV10-2 and TRBJ2-7; 10 nucleotides agree with TRBD2. The CDR3 has 15 amino acids. The V segment lost 0 bases and the J segment 6 bases; nucleotides outside the gene matches: 5. Germline assignment: CDR1 WSHSY and CDR2 SAAADI. The CDR3 protein is CASSESRLAGVEQYF. DNA of the CDR3: TGCGCCAGCAGTGAGTCGAGGCTAGCGGGAGTCGAGCAGTACTTC.

This chain joins TRBV29-1 and TRBJ2-7; a weak D match, TRBD1 (5 bases). The length of the CDR3 is 16 residues. Germline assignment: CDR1 SQVTM and CDR2 ANQGSEA. V was cut by 3 bases and J by 0 bases, with 18 bases left in between. CDR3 in DNA: TGCAGCGTTGAGGGGCCGACAGCATTCAGCTCCTACGAGCAGTACTTC. It yields the protein CSVEGPTAFSSYEQYF.

The rearrangement joins TRBV5-1 to TRBJ2-1; TRBD2 aligns across 7 bases. The CDR3 loop spans 17 amino acids. Trimming at V came to 0 bases and at J to 2 bases, leaving 8 bases not matched to a gene. CDR1 is SGHRS, CDR2 YFSETQ, per germline. This CDR3 is CASSLGGGRGAYNEQFF. DNA for the CDR3: TGCGCCAGCAGCTTGGGAGGAGGGAGGGGCGCCTACAATGAGCAGTTCTTC. Looking up the rest from reference TRBV5-1 and TRBJ2-1 gives the full variable domain: KAGVTQTPRYLIKTRGQQVTLSCSPISGHRSVSWYQQTPGQGLQFLFEYFSETQRNKGNFPGRFSGRQFSNSRSEMNVSTLELGDSALYLCASSLGGGRGAYNEQFFGPGTRLTVL.

The CDR3 loop reads CASSVPGQGYYGYTF. Written as DNA, the CDR3 is TGTGCCAGTAGTGTCCCGGGACAGGGTTACTATGGCTACACCTTC. This sequence joins TRBV19 and TRBJ1-2, with 9 bases aligning to TRBD1. In germline, CDR1 is LNHDA, CDR2 SQIVND (reference sequence). After removal of 5 bases from V and 3 bases from J, the junction contained 7 bases not matched to a gene. This CDR3 is built from 15 residues. The entire variable domain, with the rest obtained from reference TRBV19 and TRBJ1-2, is as follows: DGGITQSPKYLFRKEGQNVTLSCEQNLNHDAMYWYRQDPGQGLRLIYYSQIVNDFQKGDIAEGYSVSREKKESFPLTVTSAQKNPTAFYLCASSVPGQGYYGYTFGSGTRLTVV.

The CDR3 DNA sequence: TGCGCCAGCAGCCAACTGACTAGCGGGAGGTTCACAGATACGCAGTATTTT. It yields the protein CASSQLTSGRFTDTQYF. J is TRBJ2-3 and V is TRBV4-1, with TRBD2 matching over 13 bases. Germline V lookup: CDR1 MGHRA, CDR2 YSYEKL. J lost 2 bases, V lost 2 bases, and 4 bases had no gene match. This CDR3 comprises 17 residues.

The chain is built from TRBV7-9 and TRBJ2-2; D gene ambiguous. Germline V gene lookup returns CDR1 SEHNR and CDR2 FQNEAQ (reference sequence). This CDR3 has 13 amino acids. The V end lost 1 base, the J end lost 5 bases, and 5 bases lay between the germline ends. Written as DNA, the CDR3 is TGTGCCAGCAGCTTAGATAGAACCGGGGAGCTGTTTTTT. Translation gives CASSLDRTGELFF.

This chain connects TRBV4-1 to TRBJ1-5; D possibly corresponds to TRBD1 (5 bases). Trimming stripped 0 bases from V and 0 bases from J, with 9 bases between. The CDR3 has 16 amino acids. The germline gives CDR1 MGHRA, CDR2 YSYEKL. The chain's CDR3 is CASSQDGGYSNQPQHF. The CDR3 region has the DNA TGCGCCAGCAGCCAAGACGGGGGATATAGCAATCAGCCCCAGCATTTT.

This clone was counted only a few times. The chain employs TRBV29-1 and TRBJ2-7, with D possibly TRBD1 on 7 matching bases. Trimming shortened V by 4 bases and J by 0 bases, and 10 bases separated the two germline ends. The germline gives CDR1 SQVTM, CDR2 ANQGSEA. The CDR3 is made up of 13 amino acids. The CDR3 DNA is TGCAGCGTTGGCAGGGGGGCCTCCTACGAGCAGTACTTC. Amino acid sequence: CSVGRGASYEQYF.

The rearrangement joins TRBV14 to TRBJ2-2; D might be TRBD2 (6 bases). Germline-derived CDR1 and CDR2 are SGHDN and FVKESK. With 1 base removed from V and 3 bases from J, the gap between germline ends came to 15 bases. This CDR3 is built from 17 residues. The chain's CDR3 is CASSQGGRERYTGELFF. The CDR3 region has the DNA TGTGCCAGCAGCCAAGGTGGGCGGGAAAGGTACACCGGGGAGCTGTTTTTT.